The rows below give T cell receptor beta chains drawn from one sample of a study of PD-L1 blockade in urothelial cancer. Libraries were prepared by immunoSEQ multiplex PCR; TCRdb keeps only in-frame clonotypes and omits some of them. Among 60,000 to 70,000 clones, under 90% were seen once, and the ten largest hold roughly 3.2%. Source: PBMCs, taken around atezolizumab (anti-PD-L1) treatment. The source of these receptors is a man in his 70s with urothelial cancer. CDR3s include the opening cysteine and the closing phenylalanine or tryptophan. Each record gives: V gene, clone size, D gene, J gene, CDR3 DNA, CDR3 protein. D genes are given only for firm matches. Some rows mark clone size as missing; the rest say once, few, many or name a class of expanded clone.

v_call: TRBV9
clone_size: -
d_call: TRBD2
j_call: TRBJ2-1
cdr3_nt: TGTGCCAGCAGCCCGGGAGGGCCATCCTACAATGAGCAGTTCTTC
cdr3_aa: CASSPGGPSYNEQFF

v_call: TRBV7-9
clone_size: few
d_call: TRBD2
j_call: TRBJ2-7
cdr3_nt: TGTGCCAGCAGCGCCCTCCCGCGGGGGGCGGGGGAGCAGTACTTC
cdr3_aa: CASSALPRGAGEQYF

v_call: TRBV6-1
clone_size: -
d_call: -
j_call: TRBJ2-5
cdr3_nt: TGTGCCAGCAGTGAATTCCAGGGAGGCCAAGAGACCCAGTACTTC
cdr3_aa: CASSEFQGGQETQYF

v_call: TRBV28
clone_size: few
d_call: TRBD1
j_call: TRBJ1-4
cdr3_nt: TGTGCCAGCAGCCCAGGGGGCTCGGCTAATGAAAAACTGTTTTTT
cdr3_aa: CASSPGGSANEKLFF

v_call: TRBV4-1
clone_size: -
d_call: TRBD1
j_call: TRBJ2-5
cdr3_nt: TGCGCCAGCAGCCTGACAGGGTTGGCAGAGACCCAGTACTTC
cdr3_aa: CASSLTGLAETQYF

v_call: TRBV28
clone_size: -
d_call: -
j_call: TRBJ2-7
cdr3_nt: TGTGCCAGCAGAGCCGACAATTTTGGTTCCGACGAGCAGTACTTC
cdr3_aa: CASRADNFGSDEQYF

v_call: TRBV5-8
clone_size: -
d_call: TRBD1
j_call: TRBJ1-5
cdr3_nt: TGTGCCAGCAGCTTGGAGGGGGCCAGGGGCATTCAGCCCCAGCATTTT
cdr3_aa: CASSLEGARGIQPQHF

v_call: TRBV27
clone_size: many
d_call: TRBD2
j_call: TRBJ2-7
cdr3_nt: TGTGCCAGCAGTTTATCGCTAGCGGGGCCCTACGAGCAGTACTTC
cdr3_aa: CASSLSLAGPYEQYF

v_call: TRBV25-1
clone_size: -
d_call: -
j_call: TRBJ1-2
cdr3_nt: TGTGCCAGCAGTTATAAGAGCGGGACGGGCTACACCTTC
cdr3_aa: CASSYKSGTGYTF

v_call: TRBV5-1
clone_size: -
d_call: TRBD2
j_call: TRBJ2-7
cdr3_nt: TGCGCCAGCAGCTTGGGGACTAGCGGGATCTACGAGCAGTACTTC
cdr3_aa: CASSLGTSGIYEQYF

v_call: TRBV19
clone_size: -
d_call: -
j_call: TRBJ1-5
cdr3_nt: TGTGCCAGTAGTATAGCACGGCAGGGTGGAGGGAAGCCCCAGCATTTT
cdr3_aa: CASSIARQGGGKPQHF

v_call: TRBV10-2
clone_size: -
d_call: TRBD2
j_call: TRBJ2-7
cdr3_nt: TGCGCCAGCAAGAGCGGGAGATCCTCCTACGAGCAGTACTTC
cdr3_aa: CASKSGRSSYEQYF

v_call: TRBV19
clone_size: -
d_call: TRBD2
j_call: TRBJ2-2
cdr3_nt: TGTGCCAGTAGGTTCTTGACTAGCGGTTACACCGGGGAGCTGTTTTTT
cdr3_aa: CASRFLTSGYTGELFF

v_call: TRBV30
clone_size: -
d_call: -
j_call: TRBJ1-1
cdr3_nt: TGTGCCTGGAGTGTCCCCGGACAGACTGAAGCTTTCTTT
cdr3_aa: CAWSVPGQTEAFF

v_call: TRBV11-3
clone_size: -
d_call: TRBD2
j_call: TRBJ2-3
cdr3_nt: TGTGCCAGCAGCCCGGGGACTAGCGGGGGCACAGATACGCAGTATTTT
cdr3_aa: CASSPGTSGGTDTQYF

v_call: TRBV5-8
clone_size: -
d_call: TRBD1
j_call: TRBJ2-1
cdr3_nt: TGTGCCAGCAGCTTGGGGTCAGGGGGCATCCATGAGCAGTTCTTC
cdr3_aa: CASSLGSGGIHEQFF

v_call: TRBV7-9
clone_size: -
d_call: -
j_call: TRBJ2-1
cdr3_nt: TGTGCCAGCAGCTTACGTCTGGGGGCGGGAGACGAGAACAATGAGCAGTTCTTC
cdr3_aa: CASSLRLGAGDENNEQFF

v_call: TRBV2
clone_size: -
d_call: TRBD1
j_call: TRBJ2-7
cdr3_nt: TGTGCCAGCAGTGAATTTAGGGACAGCACCTACGAGCAGTACTTC
cdr3_aa: CASSEFRDSTYEQYF

v_call: TRBV5-4
clone_size: -
d_call: TRBD1
j_call: TRBJ2-5
cdr3_nt: TGTGCCAGCAGGCCCGGGACAGGAAAAGAGACCCAGTACTTC
cdr3_aa: CASRPGTGKETQYF

v_call: TRBV29-1
clone_size: -
d_call: TRBD2
j_call: TRBJ2-7
cdr3_nt: TGCAGCGGGACTAGCGGGGTCAAGCGCGAGCAGTACTTC
cdr3_aa: CSGTSGVKREQYF

v_call: TRBV18
clone_size: -
d_call: -
j_call: TRBJ1-2
cdr3_nt: TGTGCCAGCTCACCGAACGAGGGGGGGATGGACTATGGCTACACCTTC
cdr3_aa: CASSPNEGGMDYGYTF

v_call: TRBV10-3
clone_size: -
d_call: TRBD2
j_call: TRBJ2-1
cdr3_nt: TGTGCCATCAGGCTTGGGCGGGGGGATGAGCAGTTCTTC
cdr3_aa: CAIRLGRGDEQFF

v_call: TRBV9
clone_size: -
d_call: -
j_call: TRBJ1-4
cdr3_nt: TGTGCCAGCAGCGTAGGCCCTCGCTGGCCCACTAATGAAAAACTGTTTTTT
cdr3_aa: CASSVGPRWPTNEKLFF

v_call: TRBV9
clone_size: -
d_call: TRBD2
j_call: TRBJ2-3
cdr3_nt: TGTGCCAGCAGCGGGTCTAGCGGGAGGGCCGCAGATACGCAGTATTTT
cdr3_aa: CASSGSSGRAADTQYF

v_call: TRBV6-6
clone_size: -
d_call: -
j_call: TRBJ2-5
cdr3_nt: TGTGCCAGCAGTTACTCCACAGGGCGAGGAGAGACCCAGTACTTC
cdr3_aa: CASSYSTGRGETQYF

v_call: TRBV19
clone_size: -
d_call: TRBD1
j_call: TRBJ1-1
cdr3_nt: TGTGCCAGTACCGAGACAGGGGGACTGCTGGCTGAAGCTTTCTTT
cdr3_aa: CASTETGGLLAEAFF